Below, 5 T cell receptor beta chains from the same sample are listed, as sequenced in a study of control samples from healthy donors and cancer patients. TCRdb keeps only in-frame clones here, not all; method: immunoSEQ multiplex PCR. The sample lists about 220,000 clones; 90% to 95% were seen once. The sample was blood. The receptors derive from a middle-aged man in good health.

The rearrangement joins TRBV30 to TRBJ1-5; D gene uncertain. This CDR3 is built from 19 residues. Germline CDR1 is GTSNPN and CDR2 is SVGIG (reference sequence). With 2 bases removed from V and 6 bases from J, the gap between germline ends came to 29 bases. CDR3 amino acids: CAWSHTALRSSDLRQPQHF. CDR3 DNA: TGTGCCTGGAGTCATACGGCCTTAAGGTCGAGTGATTTGCGTCAGCCCCAGCATTTT.

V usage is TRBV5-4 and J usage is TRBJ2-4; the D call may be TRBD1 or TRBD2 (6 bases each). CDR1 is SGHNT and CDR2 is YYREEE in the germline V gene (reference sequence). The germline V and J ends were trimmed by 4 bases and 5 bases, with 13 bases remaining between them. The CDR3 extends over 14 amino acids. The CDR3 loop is CASSLRGAENIQYF. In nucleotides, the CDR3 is TGTGCCAGCAGCCTGAGGGGGGCCGAAAACATTCAGTACTTC.

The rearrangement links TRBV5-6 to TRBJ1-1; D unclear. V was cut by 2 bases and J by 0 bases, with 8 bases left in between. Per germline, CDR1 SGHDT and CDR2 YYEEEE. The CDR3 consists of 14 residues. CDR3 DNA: TGTGCCAGCAGCTTCCGAGGAATGAACACTGAAGCTTTCTTT. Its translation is CASSFRGMNTEAFF.

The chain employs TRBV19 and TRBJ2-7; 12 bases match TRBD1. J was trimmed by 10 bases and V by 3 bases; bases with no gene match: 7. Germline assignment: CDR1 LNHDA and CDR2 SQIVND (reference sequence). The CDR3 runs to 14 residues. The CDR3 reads CASSISGTGGVQYF. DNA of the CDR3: TGTGCCAGTAGTATTTCCGGGACAGGGGGCGTTCAGTACTTC.

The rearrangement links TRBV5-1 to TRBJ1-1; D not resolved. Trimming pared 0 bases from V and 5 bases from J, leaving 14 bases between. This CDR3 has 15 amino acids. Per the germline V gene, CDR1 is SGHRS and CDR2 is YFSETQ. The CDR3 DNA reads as TGCGCCAGCAGCTTGGAGGTGGGCCGGGGAACTGAAGCTTTCTTT. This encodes CASSLEVGRGTEAFF.